One and the same sample provided the 27 T cell receptor beta chains below, sequenced in a study of cytomegalovirus exposure and HLA in healthy donors. The study ran its PCR with 60 Vbeta and 13 Jbeta primers. Produced via immunoSEQ multiplex PCR; TCRdb's table is partial and in-frame only. The sample shows 200,000 or so clones, over 75% of them seen only once. The specimen sequenced was PBMCs. Source of these receptors: a woman aged 25 to 39 in good health and CMV-seronegative.

The genes are TRBV5-6 and TRBJ1-3; TRBD1 might be the D (6 bases). The CDR3 loop spans 13 amino acids. Germline V gene lookup returns CDR1 SGHDT and CDR2 YYEEEE. Between the trimmed V and J ends, which lost 3 bases and 4 bases, there was a span of 8 bases. Here the CDR3 reads CASSWDNGNTIYF. As DNA, the CDR3 is TGTGCCAGCAGCTGGGACAACGGAAACACCATATATTTT.

The genes are TRBV2 and TRBJ2-5; no reliable D call. The J call is uncertain, as TRBJ2-7 better fits the DNA end. The CDR3 spans 11 residues. Germline CDR1 reads SNHLY; CDR2 reads FYNNEI. CDR3 protein: CASSYSYEQYF. CDR3 nucleotide sequence: TGTGCCAGCAGTTACAGCTACGAGCAGTACTTC.

The chain employs TRBV19 and TRBJ2-5, with 9 bases that match TRBD1. The V and J ends lost 5 bases and 7 bases, in that order; junction bases with no gene match: 8. Germline V gives CDR1 LNHDA, CDR2 SQIVND (reference sequence). CDR3 size: 14 residues. CDR3 residues: CASSAWTGEGTQYF. The DNA for the CDR3 is TGTGCCAGTAGTGCCTGGACAGGGGAGGGGACCCAGTACTTC.

CDR3 in amino acids: CSAALETEAFF. CDR3 sequence (DNA): TGCAGTGCTGCACTTGAAACTGAAGCTTTCTTT. The rearrangement links TRBV20-1 to TRBJ1-1; D ambiguous. The ends were cut back, 5 bases at V and 5 bases at J, with 9 bases in the middle. Germline V lookup: CDR1 DFQATT, CDR2 SNEGSKA (reference sequence). CDR3 size: 11 residues.

The rearrangement links TRBV6-6 to TRBJ2-2, with 9 positions matching TRBD1. CDR1 and CDR2 from the germline V gene are MNHNY and SVGAGI (reference sequence). The CDR3 runs 16 residues. Unmatched junction bases numbered 9, after V lost 10 bases and J lost 0 bases. CDR3 protein: CATRPGTGSNTGELFF. The CDR3 DNA reads TGTGCCACACGTCCCGGGACAGGGTCGAACACCGGGGAGCTGTTTTTT.

A word on this clone: Germline is not matched at one junction end, which may reflect a read error. The chain combines TRBV19 with TRBJ1-3; D is perhaps TRBD1 (6 bases). In germline, CDR1 is LNHDA, CDR2 SQIVND (reference sequence). The CDR3 loop spans 15 amino acids. CDR3 protein: CASSITTGSGNTMYF. In DNA form, the CDR3 reads TGTGCCAGTAGTATTACGACAGGTTCTGGAAACACCATGTATTTT.

This chain links TRBV7-2 with TRBJ2-1; 10 bases match TRBD2. Germline V gives CDR1 SGHTA, CDR2 FQGNSA. Germline trimming cut 5 bases from V and 4 bases from J; bases unmatched to any gene: 5. This CDR3 contains 15 residues. The CDR3 is CASSPPGLAYNEQFF. The CDR3 DNA follows: TGTGCCAGCAGCCCTCCGGGACTAGCGTACAATGAGCAGTTCTTC. The entire variable domain, with the rest obtained from reference TRBV7-2 and TRBJ2-1, is as follows: GAGVSQSPSNKVTEKGKDVELRCDPISGHTALYWYRQSLGQGLEFLIYFQGNSAPDKSGLPSDRFSAERTGGSVSTLTIQRTQQEDSAVYLCASSPPGLAYNEQFFGPGTRLTVL.

The V and J genes are TRBV7-9 and TRBJ2-5; 8 bases line up with TRBD2. Judging by the DNA end, TRBJ2-7 fits better; the J call may be wrong. Germline V gene data show CDR1 as SEHNR and CDR2 as FQNEAQ (reference sequence). This CDR3 spans 15 amino acids. In nucleotides, the CDR3 is TGTGCCAGCAGCCCACCCCTAGCGGGTGGGGACGAGCAGTACTTC. It yields the protein CASSPPLAGGDEQYF.

The gene calls are TRBV28 and TRBJ1-3; 9 bases fit TRBD1. From germline, CDR1 is MDHEN and CDR2 SYDVKM. V was clipped by 10 bases and J by 12 bases; unmatched bases: 7. The length of the CDR3 is 11 residues. CDR3 sequence reads: CATRTGVSIYF. CDR3 DNA: TGTGCCACCCGGACAGGGGTAAGCATATATTTT.

The chain has TRBV6-5 and TRBJ1-1, with a tentative D call TRBD1 (6 bases). There are 15 residues in the CDR3. The V gene's germline CDR1 is MNHEY and CDR2 SVGAGI. Between the trimmed V and J ends, which lost 7 bases and 0 bases, there was a span of 15 bases. The CDR3 region is CASNQPGQMNTEAFF. The CDR3 DNA sequence: TGTGCCAGCAACCAACCGGGACAAATGAACACTGAAGCTTTCTTT.

In nucleotides, the CDR3 is TGTGCCAGCAGCATCCAGGGGTGGGACACAGATACGCAGTATTTT. Encoded protein: CASSIQGWDTDTQYF. The V and J genes are TRBV7-9 and TRBJ2-3; D possibly corresponds to TRBD1 (6 bases). Trimming pared 5 bases from V and 2 bases from J, leaving 14 bases between. Germline V gene lookup returns CDR1 SEHNR and CDR2 FQNEAQ (reference sequence). This CDR3 has 15 residues. The full variable domain, rest sourced from reference TRBV7-9 and TRBJ2-3, is DTGVSQNPRHKITKRGQNVTFRCDPISEHNRLYWYRQTLGQGPEFLTYFQNEAQLEKSRLLSDRFSAERPKGSFSTLEIQRTEQGDSAMYLCASSIQGWDTDTQYFGPGTRLTVL.

This clone was counted a few times. The chain has TRBV5-4 and TRBJ2-7; TRBD2 aligns across 12 bases. The CDR3 loop spans 14 amino acids. The germline CDR1 and CDR2 sequences are SGHNT and YYREEE (reference sequence). The V segment lost 2 bases and the J segment 6 bases; nucleotides outside the gene matches: 3. The DNA for the CDR3 is TGTGCCAGCAGCTTAACACTAGCGGGAGGCGAGCAGTACTTC. Translation: CASSLTLAGGEQYF. The full variable domain, completed using reference TRBV5-4 and TRBJ2-7, is ETGVTQSPTHLIKTRGQQVTLRCSSQSGHNTVSWYQQALGQGPQFIFQYYREEENGRGNFPPRFSGLQFPNYSSELNVNALELDDSALYLCASSLTLAGGEQYFGPGTRLTVT.

V gene TRBV10-1 combines with J gene TRBJ1-1; 7 bases match TRBD1. The CDR3 extends over 13 amino acids. CDR1 and CDR2 from the germline V gene are WNHNN and SYGVQD (reference sequence). V was clipped by 5 bases and J by 3 bases; unmatched bases: 3. CDR3 sequence (DNA): TGCGCCAGCAGTAATACAGGGGACACTGAAGCTTTCTTT. It yields the protein CASSNTGDTEAFF.

The chain links TRBV5-1 to TRBJ2-2, with TRBD1 identical over 10 bases. Germline V lookup: CDR1 SGHRS, CDR2 YFSETQ. This CDR3 is 20 amino acids long. V lost 0 bases to trimming and J lost 5 bases; unmatched junction nucleotides: 16. Here the CDR3 DNA reads TGCGCCAGCAGCTTGGCCCCCCCCGGGACAGGGGTTGGGTGGACCGGGGAGCTGTTTTTT. Translation gives CASSLAPPGTGVGWTGELFF.

This chain connects TRBV7-9 to TRBJ1-4; 7 nucleotides match TRBD1. The CDR3 extends over 11 amino acids. V shed 4 bases, J shed 13 bases, and the junction held 3 bases outside the gene matches. Germline assignment: CDR1 SEHNR and CDR2 FQNEAQ (reference sequence). For the CDR3, the DNA is TGTGCCAGCAGCTGGGACAGCGCACTGTTTTTT. It codes for CASSWDSALFF.

V usage is TRBV6-5 and J usage is TRBJ2-7; D remains ambiguous. CDR3 length: 12 amino acids. The V end lost 6 bases, the J end lost 4 bases, and 10 bases lay between the germline ends. Germline CDR1 and CDR2: MNHEY and SVGAGI. CDR3 DNA: TGTGCCAGCAGGAACACCAGATACGAGCAGTACTTC. This sequence encodes CASRNTRYEQYF.

The J gene is TRBJ1-1, the V gene TRBV25-1; 10 bases line up with TRBD1. CDR1 and CDR2 from the germline V gene are MGHDK and SYGVNS. This CDR3 has 13 amino acids. Unmatched junction bases numbered 5, after V lost 7 bases and J lost 6 bases. The CDR3 loop is CASNGQGEAEAFF. The DNA of the CDR3 is TGTGCCAGCAACGGACAGGGGGAGGCTGAAGCTTTCTTT.

The CDR3 spells CASRTGRYYEQYF. The CDR3 region has the DNA TGCGCCAGCAGAACAGGGCGGTACTACGAGCAGTACTTC. This chain connects TRBV5-1 to TRBJ2-7; D might be TRBD1 (6 bases). V lost 5 bases and J 3 bases, leaving 12 bases between the germline ends. Germline V gene data show CDR1 as SGHRS and CDR2 as YFSETQ. The CDR3 spans 13 residues.

The V gene is TRBV6-5, the J gene TRBJ2-1; D possibly corresponds to TRBD1 (6 bases). Per the germline V gene, CDR1 is MNHEY and CDR2 is SVGAGI. V dropped 8 bases and J dropped 4 bases, with 12 bases sitting between them. The CDR3 is 13 amino acids. CDR3 loop: CASRPGTYNEQFF. The DNA of the CDR3 is TGTGCCAGCCGCCCGGGGACATACAATGAGCAGTTCTTC.

The sample holds a few counts of this clone. V gene TRBV5-4 combines with J gene TRBJ2-7; TRBD2 might be the D (7 bases). Germline-derived CDR1 and CDR2 are SGHNT and YYREEE (reference sequence). The CDR3 is 15 amino acids. Between the trimmed V and J ends, which lost 3 bases and 0 bases, there was a span of 13 bases. CDR3 in DNA: TGTGCCAGCAGCTGGAGGGGGGGGAGCTCCTACGAGCAGTACTTC. As protein: CASSWRGGSSYEQYF.

V is TRBV6-1 and J is TRBJ1-2; unclear D gene. CDR3 length: 12 amino acids. V was shortened by 3 bases and J by 5 bases, with 7 bases between the two germline ends. From germline, CDR1 is MNHNS and CDR2 SASEGT. The CDR3 is CASSDYRYGYTF. The CDR3 DNA follows: TGTGCCAGCAGTGATTACCGGTATGGCTACACCTTC.

The chain links TRBV28 to TRBJ2-7; tentatively, D is TRBD1 (5 bases). In germline, CDR1 is MDHEN, CDR2 SYDVKM. V shed 6 bases and J shed 4 bases, with 13 bases lying between them. CDR3 length equals 13 residues. CDR3: CASSRGASYEQYF. CDR3 nucleotide sequence: TGTGCCAGCAGCCGTGGGGCAAGTTACGAGCAGTACTTC.

This clone appeared once. This rearrangement joins TRBV5-1 to TRBJ2-5; the D gene is possibly TRBD2 (6 bases). CDR3 length equals 15 residues. Germline assignment: CDR1 SGHRS and CDR2 YFSETQ. V lost 4 bases, J lost 4 bases, and 17 bases lay in between. The CDR3 protein is CASSGGILEGETQYF. CDR3 DNA: TGCGCCAGCAGCGGCGGGATCCTCGAGGGAGAGACCCAGTACTTC.

J is TRBJ2-1 and V is TRBV6-5; 8 positions match TRBD2. Germline CDR1 and CDR2: MNHEY and SVGAGI. J gave up 0 bases and V 6 bases, and 4 bases lay outside the gene matches. This CDR3 contains 15 residues. The CDR3 loop reads CASSRSGGSYNEQFF. The CDR3 region has the DNA TGTGCCAGCAGCCGGAGCGGGGGCTCCTACAATGAGCAGTTCTTC.

There are many counts of this clone. The rearrangement uses TRBV13 and TRBJ2-7, with D possibly TRBD2 on 6 matching bases. The CDR3 has 13 amino acids. Trimming removed 4 bases from V and 5 bases from J, with 12 bases in between. The germline V gene has CDR1 PRHDT and CDR2 FYEKMQ (reference sequence). The CDR3 spells CASSSRGINEQYF. The CDR3 DNA is TGTGCCAGCAGCTCCCGCGGGATCAACGAGCAGTACTTC. Full variable domain (remainder filled in from reference TRBV13 and TRBJ2-7): AAGVIQSPRHLIKEKRETATLKCYPIPRHDTVYWYQQGPGQDPQFLISFYEKMQSDKGSIPDRFSAQQFSDYHSELNMSSLELGDSALYFCASSSRGINEQYFGPGTRLTVT.

CDR3 bases: TGTGCCAGTAATCACATGAACACTGAAGCTTTCTTT. Translated, it gives CASNHMNTEAFF. V usage is TRBV19 and J usage is TRBJ1-1, with D hard to call. CDR3 length: 12 amino acids. V lost 7 bases and J lost 0, with 6 bases in between. The germline V gene has CDR1 LNHDA and CDR2 SQIVND (reference sequence).

The rearrangement links TRBV6-4 to TRBJ2-6, with a weak D call TRBD1 (6 bases). V was trimmed by 4 bases and J by 0 bases, leaving 10 bases between them. The CDR3 runs 16 residues. Germline V gene sequence: CDR1 MRHNA, CDR2 SNTAGT. In DNA, the CDR3 is TGTGCCAGCAGTGGAGGGGGAACCTCTGGGGCCAACGTCCTGACTTTC. This sequence encodes CASSGGGTSGANVLTF.